One T cell receptor beta chain is described in this entry. No antigen is known for it. TCRdb called the reads again in MiXCR, with one record for every CDR3 protein. The repertoire holds hundreds of thousands of distinct CDR3 sequences, with roughly 42% as singletons. These data are taken from a study of T cell repertoires in cytomegalovirus infection. Study overall: Shared public TCR beta signatures pointed to both CMV infection and a matching HLA type.

Study outcomes and limitations: HLA-C-restricted CMV clonotypes gave the most frequent clonotype in two of eight donors. The cumulative frequency of public TCR beta families identified carriers of CMV plus the relevant HLA.

The material was cultured PBMCs, obtained from culture after CMV antigen stimulation. The sequence was collected from a human donor in good health (CMV status not recorded). Some clones in this sample may be carry-over from other donors' samples.

The CDR3 loop is CASSPYPSSYNEQFF. DNA for the CDR3: TGCGCCAGCAGCCCCTATCCGAGCTCCTACAATGAGCAGTTCTTC. The chain couples TRBV4-1 to TRBJ2-1; no reliable D call. The CDR3 consists of 15 residues. Trimming pared 4 bases from V and 0 bases from J, leaving 10 bases between. Germline values: CDR1 MGHRA, CDR2 YSYEKL.